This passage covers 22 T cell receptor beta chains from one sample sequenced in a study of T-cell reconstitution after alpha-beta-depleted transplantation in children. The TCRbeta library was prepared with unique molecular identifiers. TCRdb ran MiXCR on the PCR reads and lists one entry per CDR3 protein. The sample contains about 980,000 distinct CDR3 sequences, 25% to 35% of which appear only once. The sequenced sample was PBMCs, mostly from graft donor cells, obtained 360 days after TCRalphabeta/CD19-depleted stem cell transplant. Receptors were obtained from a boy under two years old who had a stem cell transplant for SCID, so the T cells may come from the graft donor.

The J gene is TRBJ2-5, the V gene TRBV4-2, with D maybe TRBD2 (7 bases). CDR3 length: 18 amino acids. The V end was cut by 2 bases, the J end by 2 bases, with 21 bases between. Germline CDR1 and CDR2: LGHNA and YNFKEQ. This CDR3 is CASSQTPFLEGGQETQYF. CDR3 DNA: TGTGCCAGCAGCCAAACCCCGTTCCTTGAGGGGGGGCAAGAGACCCAGTACTTC.

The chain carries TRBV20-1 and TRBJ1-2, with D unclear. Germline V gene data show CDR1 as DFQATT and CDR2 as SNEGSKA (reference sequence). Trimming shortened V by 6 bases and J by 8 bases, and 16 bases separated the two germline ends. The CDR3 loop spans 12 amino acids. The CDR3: CSASWGVSGYTF. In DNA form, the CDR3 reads TGCAGTGCCAGTTGGGGAGTCTCCGGCTACACCTTC.

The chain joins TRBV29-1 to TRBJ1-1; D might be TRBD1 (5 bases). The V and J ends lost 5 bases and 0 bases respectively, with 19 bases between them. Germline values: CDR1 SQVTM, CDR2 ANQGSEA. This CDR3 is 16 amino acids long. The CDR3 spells CSVRGDSASLNTEAFF. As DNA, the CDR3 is TGCAGCGTTCGGGGCGATTCCGCCTCTCTGAACACTGAAGCTTTCTTT.

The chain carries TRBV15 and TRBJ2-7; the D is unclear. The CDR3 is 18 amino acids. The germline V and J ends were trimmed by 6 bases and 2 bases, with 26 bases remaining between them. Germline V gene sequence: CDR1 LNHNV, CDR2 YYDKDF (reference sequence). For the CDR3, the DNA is TGTGCCACCAGAGACGGCCGGGCCTCGGCAGCCAGAACCTACGAGCAGTACTTC. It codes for CATRDGRASAARTYEQYF.

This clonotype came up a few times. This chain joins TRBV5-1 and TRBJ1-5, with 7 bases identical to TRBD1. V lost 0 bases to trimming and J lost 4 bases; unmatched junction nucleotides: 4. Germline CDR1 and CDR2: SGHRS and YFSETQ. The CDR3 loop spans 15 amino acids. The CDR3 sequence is CASSLEGGWNQPQHF. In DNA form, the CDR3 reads TGCGCCAGCAGCTTGGAAGGGGGCTGGAATCAGCCCCAGCATTTT.

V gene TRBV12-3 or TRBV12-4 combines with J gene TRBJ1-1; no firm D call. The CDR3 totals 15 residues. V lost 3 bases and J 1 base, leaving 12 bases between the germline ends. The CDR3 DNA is TGTGCCAGCAGTTTCTCTATAACGGGGAACACTGAAGCTTTCTTT. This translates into CASSFSITGNTEAFF.

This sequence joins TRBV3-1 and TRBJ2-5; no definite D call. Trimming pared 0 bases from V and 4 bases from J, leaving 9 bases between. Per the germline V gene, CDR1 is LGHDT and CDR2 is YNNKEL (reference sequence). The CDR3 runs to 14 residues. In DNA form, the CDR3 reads TGTGCCAGCAGCCAAGAGGCTCACGGAGAGACCCAGTACTTC. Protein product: CASSQEAHGETQYF.

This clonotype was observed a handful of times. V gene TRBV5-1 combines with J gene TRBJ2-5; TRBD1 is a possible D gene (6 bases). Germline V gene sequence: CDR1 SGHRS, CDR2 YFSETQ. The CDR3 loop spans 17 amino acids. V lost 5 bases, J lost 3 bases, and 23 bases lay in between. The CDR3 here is CASRGPQGRGSEETQYF. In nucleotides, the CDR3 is TGCGCCAGCAGAGGCCCACAGGGAAGGGGGTCCGAAGAGACCCAGTACTTC.

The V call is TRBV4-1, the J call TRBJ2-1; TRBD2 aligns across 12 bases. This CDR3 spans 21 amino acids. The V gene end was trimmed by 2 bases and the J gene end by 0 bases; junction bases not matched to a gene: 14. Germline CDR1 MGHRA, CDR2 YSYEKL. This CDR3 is CASSQNRLAGAIRSSYNEQFF. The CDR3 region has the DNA TGCGCCAGCAGCCAAAACCGACTAGCGGGGGCGATAAGGAGCTCCTACAATGAGCAGTTCTTC.

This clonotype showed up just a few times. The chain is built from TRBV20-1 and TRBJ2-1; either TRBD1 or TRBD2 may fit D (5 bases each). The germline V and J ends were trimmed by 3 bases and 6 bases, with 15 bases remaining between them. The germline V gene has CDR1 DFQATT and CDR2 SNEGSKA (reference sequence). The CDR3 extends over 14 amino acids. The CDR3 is CSASSGTLANEQFF. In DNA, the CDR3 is TGCAGTGCTAGTTCAGGGACCTTGGCCAATGAGCAGTTCTTC.

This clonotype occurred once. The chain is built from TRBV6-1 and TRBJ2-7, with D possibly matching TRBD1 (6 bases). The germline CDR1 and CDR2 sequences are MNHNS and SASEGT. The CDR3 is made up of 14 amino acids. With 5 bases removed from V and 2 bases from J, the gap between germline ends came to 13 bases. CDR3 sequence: CASSRQETPYEQYF. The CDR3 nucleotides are TGTGCCAGCAGTCGACAGGAAACCCCCTACGAGCAGTACTTC.

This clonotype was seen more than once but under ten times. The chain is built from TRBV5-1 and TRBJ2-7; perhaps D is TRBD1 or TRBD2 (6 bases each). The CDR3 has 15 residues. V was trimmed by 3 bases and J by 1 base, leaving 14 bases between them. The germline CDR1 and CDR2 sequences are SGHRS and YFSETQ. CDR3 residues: CASSWGATVSYEQYF. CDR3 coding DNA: TGCGCCAGCAGCTGGGGGGCCACGGTATCCTACGAGCAGTACTTC.

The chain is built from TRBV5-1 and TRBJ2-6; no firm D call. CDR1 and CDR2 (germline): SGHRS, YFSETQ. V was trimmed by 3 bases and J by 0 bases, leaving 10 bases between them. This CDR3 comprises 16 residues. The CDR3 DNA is TGCGCCAGCAGCTCGAATGCTACCTCTGGGGCCAACGTCCTGACTTTC. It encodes CASSSNATSGANVLTF.

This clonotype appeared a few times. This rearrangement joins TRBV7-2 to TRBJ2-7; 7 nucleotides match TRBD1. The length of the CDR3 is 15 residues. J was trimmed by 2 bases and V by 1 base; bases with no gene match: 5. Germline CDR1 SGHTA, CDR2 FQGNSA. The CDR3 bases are TGTGCCAGCAGCTTAGAAGGGACAGCGGCCTACGAGCAGTACTTC. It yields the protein CASSLEGTAAYEQYF.

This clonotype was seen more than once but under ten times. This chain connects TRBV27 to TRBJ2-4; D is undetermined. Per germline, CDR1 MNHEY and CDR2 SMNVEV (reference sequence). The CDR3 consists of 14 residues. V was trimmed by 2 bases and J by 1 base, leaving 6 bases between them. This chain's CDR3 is CASSLRSAKNIQYF. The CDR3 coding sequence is TGTGCCAGCAGTTTACGGTCGGCCAAAAACATTCAGTACTTC.

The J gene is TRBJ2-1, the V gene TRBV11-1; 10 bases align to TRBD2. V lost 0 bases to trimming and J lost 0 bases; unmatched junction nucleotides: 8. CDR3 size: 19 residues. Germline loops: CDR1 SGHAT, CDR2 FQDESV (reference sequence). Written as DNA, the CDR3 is TGTGCCAGCAGCTTAGCACTAGCGGGATTCGCGAGCTCCTACAATGAGCAGTTCTTC. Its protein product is CASSLALAGFASSYNEQFF.

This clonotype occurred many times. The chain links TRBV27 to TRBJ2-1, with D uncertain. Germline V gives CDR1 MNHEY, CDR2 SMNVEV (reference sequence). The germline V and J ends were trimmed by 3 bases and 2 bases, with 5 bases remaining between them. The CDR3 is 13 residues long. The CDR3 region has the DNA TGTGCCAGCAGTTTCGGGCCCTACAATGAGCAGTTCTTC. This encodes CASSFGPYNEQFF.

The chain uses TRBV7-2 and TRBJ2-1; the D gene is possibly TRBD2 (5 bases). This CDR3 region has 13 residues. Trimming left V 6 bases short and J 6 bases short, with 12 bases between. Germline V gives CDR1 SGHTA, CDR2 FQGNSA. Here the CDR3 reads CASSHRDFNEQFF. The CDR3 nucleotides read TGTGCCAGCAGTCACCGGGATTTCAATGAGCAGTTCTTC. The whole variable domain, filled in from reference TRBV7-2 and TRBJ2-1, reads GAGVSQSPSNKVTEKGKDVELRCDPISGHTALYWYRQSLGQGLEFLIYFQGNSAPDKSGLPSDRFSAERTGGSVSTLTIQRTQQEDSAVYLCASSHRDFNEQFFGPGTRLTVL.

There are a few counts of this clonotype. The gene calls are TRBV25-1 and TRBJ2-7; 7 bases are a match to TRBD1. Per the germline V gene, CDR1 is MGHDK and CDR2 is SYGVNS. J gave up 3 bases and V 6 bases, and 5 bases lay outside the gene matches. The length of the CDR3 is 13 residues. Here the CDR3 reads CASRGQTDYEQYF. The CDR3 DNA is TGTGCCAGCAGGGGACAGACCGACTACGAGCAGTACTTC.

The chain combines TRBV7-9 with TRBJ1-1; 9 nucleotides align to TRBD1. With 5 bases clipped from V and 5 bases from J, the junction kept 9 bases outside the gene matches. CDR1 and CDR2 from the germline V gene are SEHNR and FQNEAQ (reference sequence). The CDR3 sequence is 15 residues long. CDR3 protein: CASSQGDRAKTEAFF. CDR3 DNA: TGTGCCAGCAGCCAAGGGGACAGGGCGAAAACTGAAGCTTTCTTT.

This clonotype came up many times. The CDR3 DNA follows: TGTGCCAGCGGAGGGGCCGGGGCAGATACGCAGTATTTT. Its protein product is CASGGAGADTQYF. This chain joins TRBV11-1 and TRBJ2-3, with D possibly TRBD2 on 6 matching bases. CDR3 size: 13 residues. V was pared by 8 bases and J by 4 bases, with 13 bases between. The V gene's germline CDR1 is SGHAT and CDR2 FQDESV (reference sequence).

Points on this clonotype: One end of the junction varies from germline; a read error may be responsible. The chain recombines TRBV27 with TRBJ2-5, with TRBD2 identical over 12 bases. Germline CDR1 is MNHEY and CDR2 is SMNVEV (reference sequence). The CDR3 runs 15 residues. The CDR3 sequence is CASSYLAGGPETQNF. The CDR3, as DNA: TGTGCCAGCAGTTATCTAGCGGGGGGGCCAGAGACCCAGAACTTC.